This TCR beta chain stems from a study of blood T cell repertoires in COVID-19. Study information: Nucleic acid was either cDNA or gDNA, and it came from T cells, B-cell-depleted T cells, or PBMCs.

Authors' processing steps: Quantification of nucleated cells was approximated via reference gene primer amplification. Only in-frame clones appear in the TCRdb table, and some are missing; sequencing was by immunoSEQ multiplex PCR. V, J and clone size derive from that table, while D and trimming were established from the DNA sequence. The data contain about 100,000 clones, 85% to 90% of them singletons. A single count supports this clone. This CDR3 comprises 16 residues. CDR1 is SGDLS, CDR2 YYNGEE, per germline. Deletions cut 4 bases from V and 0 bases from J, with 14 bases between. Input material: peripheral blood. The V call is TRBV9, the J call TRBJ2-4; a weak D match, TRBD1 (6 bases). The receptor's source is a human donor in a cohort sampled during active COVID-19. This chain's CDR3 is CASSPTPGVAKNIQYF. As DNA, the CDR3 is TGTGCCAGCAGCCCCACCCCAGGGGTAGCCAAAAACATTCAGTACTTC.